These 21 T cell receptor beta chains were all obtained from the same sample, sequenced in a study of blood T cells in healthy people across ages. PCR was performed a second time for roughly 7 to 11 cycles using a sample-barcoded 5' primer and a J-beta primer mix. TCRdb analysed the 5' RACE reads with MiXCR anew, one entry per CDR3 protein. The repertoire holds around 1.7 million distinct CDR3 sequences, 28% seen once, with 7% to 9% in the top ten. Sequences were obtained from blood. The receptor source for this set is a woman in her 30s in good health.

This clonotype was picked up many times. The rearrangement joins TRBV20-1 to TRBJ2-7, with 10 bases lining up with TRBD2. J lost 6 bases, V lost 1 base, and 9 bases had no gene match. The germline gives CDR1 DFQATT, CDR2 SNEGSKA (reference sequence). The CDR3 extends over 15 amino acids. The CDR3 loop is CSARAKASGGGEQYF. Written as DNA, the CDR3 is TGCAGTGCTAGAGCTAAGGCTAGCGGGGGTGGCGAGCAGTACTTC.

The table lists this clonotype with a few counts. The chain has TRBV20-1 and TRBJ2-2; D gene uncertain. Germline V gene data show CDR1 as DFQATT and CDR2 as SNEGSKA (reference sequence). CDR3 length: 15 residues. Trimming stripped 0 bases from V and 0 bases from J, with 8 bases between. The CDR3 is CSARDSLSNTGELFF. The CDR3 bases are TGCAGTGCTAGAGACTCACTTTCGAACACCGGGGAGCTGTTTTTT.

This clonotype turned up a few times. The rearrangement joins TRBV20-1 to TRBJ2-6; no definite D call. This CDR3 spans 16 amino acids. The V gene's germline CDR1 is DFQATT and CDR2 SNEGSKA (reference sequence). V lost 0 bases, J lost 1 base, and 10 bases lay in between. Here the CDR3 reads CSARDPTRSGANVLTF. For the CDR3, the DNA is TGCAGTGCTAGAGACCCAACCAGATCTGGGGCCAACGTCCTGACTTTC.

The CDR3 DNA is TGTGCCAGCAGATCAACAGGAAGCACAGATACGCAGTATTTT. Its protein is CASRSTGSTDTQYF. The gene calls are TRBV6-4 and TRBJ2-3; a weak D match, TRBD1 (5 bases). CDR1 and CDR2 (germline): MRHNA, SNTAGT. V lost 6 bases, J lost 0 bases, and 10 bases lay in between. The CDR3 sequence is 14 residues long.

This clonotype was seen many times. V is TRBV12-3 or TRBV12-4 and J is TRBJ2-7; weak D call: TRBD2 (5 bases). Between the trimmed V and J ends, which lost 4 bases and 7 bases, there was a span of 14 bases. CDR3 length: 13 amino acids. CDR3 DNA: TGTGCCAGCAGTTCAGGAGCTACGGGGGAGCAGTACTTC. Amino acid sequence: CASSSGATGEQYF.

About this clonotype itself: This sequence may be a read error, since a much larger clone differs from it by one base. The V gene is TRBV19, the J gene TRBJ2-4; the D gene is possibly TRBD1 (6 bases). The assigned J gene may be wrong: the sequence end matches TRBJ2-7 better. The germline CDR1 and CDR2 sequences are LNHDA and SQIVND (reference sequence). The CDR3 extends over 16 amino acids. CDR3 residues: CASSASAVRGLGEQYF. CDR3 sequence (DNA): TGTGCCAGTAGTGCAAGCGCAGTCAGGGGTTTGGGCGAGCAGTACTTC.

Of note for this clonotype: A junction end diverges from the germline sequence, so it may reflect a read error. V usage is TRBV3-1 and J usage is TRBJ1-5; D ambiguous. Germline CDR1 reads LGHDT; CDR2 reads YNNKEL (reference sequence). This CDR3 has 13 residues. Here the CDR3 reads CASGQRSNQPQHF. CDR3 bases: TGTGCCAGCGGCCAGAGAAGCAATCAGCCCCAGCATTTT.

This clonotype was detected ten times or more. The chain uses TRBV7-2 and TRBJ2-5, with D unresolved. The CDR3 length is 14 residues. Germline loops: CDR1 SGHTA, CDR2 FQGNSA. The V gene lost 1 base and the J gene lost 2 bases, with 8 bases spanning the gap. The CDR3: CASSLGRSQETQYF. Here the CDR3 DNA reads TGTGCCAGCAGCTTAGGACGGTCGCAAGAGACCCAGTACTTC.

This clonotype was observed a single time. The chain links TRBV5-5 to TRBJ2-1, with 10 bases identical to TRBD2. The ends lost 4 bases at V and 7 bases at J; junction bases unmatched: 8. The V gene's germline CDR1 is SGHKS and CDR2 YYEKEE (reference sequence). CDR3 size: 15 residues. The CDR3 spells CASSGTSGAMNEQFF. The CDR3 bases are TGTGCCAGCAGCGGAACTAGCGGGGCCATGAATGAGCAGTTCTTC.

In its sample, this clonotype was seen once. The chain has TRBV7-9 and TRBJ2-5; TRBD2 is a possible D gene (5 bases). The CDR3 has 11 residues. V was trimmed by 7 bases and J by 6 bases, leaving 9 bases between them. CDR1 SEHNR and CDR2 FQNEAQ come from the germline V gene (reference sequence). The CDR3 loop is CASTEGQTQYF. CDR3 sequence (DNA): TGTGCCAGCACTGAGGGCCAGACCCAGTACTTC.

This clonotype was seen more than once but under ten times. The chain employs TRBV12-3 or TRBV12-4 and TRBJ2-1; 8 bases are a match to TRBD1. The ends lost 5 bases at V and 15 bases at J; junction bases unmatched: 9. The CDR3 consists of 12 residues. The CDR3 reads CASSLDRGGGFF. The DNA for the CDR3 is TGTGCCAGCAGTCTCGACAGGGGTGGGGGGTTCTTC.

The J gene is TRBJ2-4, the V gene TRBV7-3; no reliable D call. The CDR3 is 15 residues long. V dropped 5 bases and J dropped 1 base, with 12 bases sitting between them. Germline V gives CDR1 SGHTA, CDR2 FQGTGA. CDR3 sequence reads: CASSPDPGAKNIQYF. The CDR3 DNA reads as TGTGCCAGCAGCCCGGACCCCGGGGCCAAAAACATTCAGTACTTC.

Comments on this clonotype: Relative to the germline gene, one junction end is altered; a read error may explain this. The V gene is TRBV6-5, the J gene TRBJ2-4; TRBD2 is a possible D gene (5 bases). CDR1 and CDR2 (germline): MNHEY, SVGAGI. The CDR3 sequence is 13 residues long. The CDR3 is CASKGSGTYEQHF. CDR3 nucleotides: TGTGCCAGCAAAGGAAGCGGTACCTACGAGCAGCACTTC.

The CDR3 here is CASSLLGQGRAGQFF. Written as DNA, the CDR3 is TGTGCCAGCAGCTTACTCGGACAGGGGCGGGCCGGGCAGTTCTTC. The chain carries TRBV7-6 and TRBJ2-1; 9 bases line up with TRBD1. The CDR3 has 15 amino acids. Germline lookup yields CDR1 SGHVS and CDR2 FNYEAQ. The V segment lost 2 bases and the J segment 12 bases; nucleotides outside the gene matches: 11.

This chain uses TRBV29-1 with TRBJ2-7; 12 positions match TRBD2. The V segment lost 8 bases and the J segment 6 bases; nucleotides outside the gene matches: 8. The length of the CDR3 is 13 residues. The germline V gene has CDR1 SQVTM and CDR2 ANQGSEA. The CDR3 nucleotides read TGCAGCACCTGGACTAGCGGGACCCTCGAGCAGTACTTC. This translates into CSTWTSGTLEQYF.

This clonotype was detected once. The rearrangement joins TRBV5-1 to TRBJ2-5; 7 positions agree with TRBD2. The CDR3 runs 16 residues. J lost 11 bases, V lost 0 bases, and 16 bases had no gene match. The germline V gene has CDR1 SGHRS and CDR2 YFSETQ. The CDR3 DNA reads TGCGCCAGCAGCTTGGAAGCGGGACCCTCATTTGGGGAGCAGTACTTC. It yields the protein CASSLEAGPSFGEQYF.

The chain links TRBV5-1 to TRBJ1-2; a possible D gene is TRBD1 (6 bases). CDR3 length equals 15 residues. Trimming left V 0 bases short and J 8 bases short, with 17 bases between. CDR1 and CDR2 from the germline V gene are SGHRS and YFSETQ. The CDR3 is CASSLARGVSSGYTF. DNA for the CDR3: TGCGCCAGCAGCTTGGCCAGGGGTGTCTCGTCAGGCTACACCTTC. Together with reference TRBV5-1 and TRBJ1-2, the CDR3 gives the full variable domain: KAGVTQTPRYLIKTRGQQVTLSCSPISGHRSVSWYQQTPGQGLQFLFEYFSETQRNKGNFPGRFSGRQFSNSRSEMNVSTLELGDSALYLCASSLARGVSSGYTFGSGTRLTVV.

This clonotype was detected only once. The V gene is TRBV20-1, the J gene TRBJ2-1; tentative D call: TRBD2 (5 bases). The germline gives CDR1 DFQATT, CDR2 SNEGSKA (reference sequence). The CDR3 length is 14 residues. Deletions cut 7 bases from V and 4 bases from J, with 17 bases between. The CDR3 region is CSGGGWETYNEQFF. DNA for the CDR3: TGCAGTGGTGGCGGGTGGGAGACGTACAATGAGCAGTTCTTC.

This clonotype was detected many times. The chain's CDR3 is CASSFPWGQETQYF. CDR3 coding DNA: TGTGCCAGCAGCTTCCCTTGGGGACAAGAGACCCAGTACTTC. The J gene is TRBJ2-5, the V gene TRBV7-9; D uncertain. The CDR3 runs 14 residues. Trimming cost V 3 bases and J 2 bases, with 10 bases left between them. CDR1 SEHNR and CDR2 FQNEAQ come from the germline V gene (reference sequence). The variable domain in full, completed from reference TRBV7-9 and TRBJ2-5, reads DTGVSQNPRHKITKRGQNVTFRCDPISEHNRLYWYRQTLGQGPEFLTYFQNEAQLEKSRLLSDRFSAERPKGSFSTLEIQRTEQGDSAMYLCASSFPWGQETQYFGPGTRLLVL.

This chain connects TRBV12-3 or TRBV12-4 to TRBJ2-1; the D gene is possibly TRBD2 (5 bases). The length of the CDR3 is 12 residues. Trimming pared 4 bases from V and 8 bases from J, leaving 9 bases between. DNA for the CDR3: TGTGCCAGCAGTTGGGCTAGCCATGAGCAGTTCTTC. Translation gives CASSWASHEQFF.

The chain is built from TRBV3-1 and TRBJ1-2, with D possibly TRBD1 on 5 matching bases. From germline, CDR1 is LGHDT and CDR2 YNNKEL (reference sequence). The CDR3 is made up of 14 amino acids. Trimming pared 2 bases from V and 4 bases from J, leaving 11 bases between. The CDR3 coding sequence is TGTGCCAGCAGCCAAACCCTGACAGTCTATGGCTACACCTTC. This codes for CASSQTLTVYGYTF.